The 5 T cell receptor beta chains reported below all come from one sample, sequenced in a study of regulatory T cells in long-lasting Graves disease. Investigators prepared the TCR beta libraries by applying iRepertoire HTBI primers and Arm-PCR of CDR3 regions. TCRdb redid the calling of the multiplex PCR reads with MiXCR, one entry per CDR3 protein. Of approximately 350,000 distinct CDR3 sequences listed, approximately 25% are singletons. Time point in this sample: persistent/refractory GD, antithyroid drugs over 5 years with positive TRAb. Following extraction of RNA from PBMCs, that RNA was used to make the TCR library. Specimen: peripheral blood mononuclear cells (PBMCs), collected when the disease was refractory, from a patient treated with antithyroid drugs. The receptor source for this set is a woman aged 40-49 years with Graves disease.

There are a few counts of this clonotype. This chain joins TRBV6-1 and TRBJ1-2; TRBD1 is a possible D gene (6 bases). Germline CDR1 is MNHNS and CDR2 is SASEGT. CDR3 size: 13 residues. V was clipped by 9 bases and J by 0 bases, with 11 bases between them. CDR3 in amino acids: CASRQDPNYGYTF. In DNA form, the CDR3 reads TGTGCCAGTAGACAGGATCCTAACTATGGCTACACCTTC.

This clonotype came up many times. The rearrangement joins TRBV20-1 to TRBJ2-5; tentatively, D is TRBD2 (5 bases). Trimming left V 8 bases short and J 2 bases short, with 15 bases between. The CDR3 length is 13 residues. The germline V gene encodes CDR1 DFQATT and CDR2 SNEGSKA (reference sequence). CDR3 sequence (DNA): TGCAGTCTAGTTTCGGGATTTCAAGAGACCCAGTACTTC. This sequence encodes CSLVSGFQETQYF.

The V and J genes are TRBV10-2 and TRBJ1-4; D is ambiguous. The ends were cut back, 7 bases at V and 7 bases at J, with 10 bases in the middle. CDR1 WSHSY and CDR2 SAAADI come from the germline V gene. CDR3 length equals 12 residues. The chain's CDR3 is CASTGYGEKLFF. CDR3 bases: TGCGCCAGCACGGGGTACGGTGAAAAACTGTTTTTT.

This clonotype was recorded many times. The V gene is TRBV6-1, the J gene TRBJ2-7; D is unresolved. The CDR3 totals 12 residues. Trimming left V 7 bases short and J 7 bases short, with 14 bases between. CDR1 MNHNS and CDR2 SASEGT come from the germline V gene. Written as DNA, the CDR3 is TGTGCCAGCACTGCCTGGGTTGAAGAGCAGTACTTC. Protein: CASTAWVEEQYF.

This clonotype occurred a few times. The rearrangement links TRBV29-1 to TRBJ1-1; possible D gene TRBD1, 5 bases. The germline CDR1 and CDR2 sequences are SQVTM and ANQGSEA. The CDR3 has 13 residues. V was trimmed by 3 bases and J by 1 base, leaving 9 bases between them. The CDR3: CSVDRDPNTEAFF. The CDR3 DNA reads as TGCAGCGTTGACCGGGACCCGAACACTGAAGCTTTCTTT.